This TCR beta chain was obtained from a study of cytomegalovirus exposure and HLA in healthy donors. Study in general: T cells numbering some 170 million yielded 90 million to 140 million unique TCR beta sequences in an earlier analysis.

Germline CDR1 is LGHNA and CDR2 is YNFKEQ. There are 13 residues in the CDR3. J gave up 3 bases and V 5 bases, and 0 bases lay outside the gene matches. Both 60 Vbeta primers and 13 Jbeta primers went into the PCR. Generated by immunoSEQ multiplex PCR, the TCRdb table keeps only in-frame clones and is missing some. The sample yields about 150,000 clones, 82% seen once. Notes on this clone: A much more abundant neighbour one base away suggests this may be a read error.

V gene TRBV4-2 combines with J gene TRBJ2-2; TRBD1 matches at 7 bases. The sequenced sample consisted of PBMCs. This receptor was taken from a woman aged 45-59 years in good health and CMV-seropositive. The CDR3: CASSDRDTGELFF. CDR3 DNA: TGTGCCAGCAGCGACAGGGACACCGGGGAGCTGTTTTTT.